The T cell receptor beta chain under discussion was sequenced for a study of T cells in Graves' hyperthyroidism and ophthalmopathy. Germline CDR1 reads SGDLS; CDR2 reads YYNGEE. V lost 1 base to trimming and J lost 2 bases, with 13 bases between them. CDR3 length equals 15 residues. The investigators amplified TCR beta CDR3 regions from RNA transcripts. First-round RT-PCR of the TCR CDR3 relied on the HTBI primer set. TCRdb itself ran the multiplex PCR reads through MiXCR, one entry per CDR3 protein. The profile shows nearly 600,000 distinct CDR3 sequences, about 14% of them singletons. Many counts were recorded for this clonotype.

Source material: blood. The sequence was collected from a woman aged 18 to 35 with Graves' ophthalmopathy. The genes are TRBV9 and TRBJ2-7, with D maybe TRBD2 (7 bases). DNA of the CDR3: TGTGCCAGCAGCGTATCCACAGGGACTACCTACGAGCAGTACTTC. It is translated as CASSVSTGTTYEQYF.